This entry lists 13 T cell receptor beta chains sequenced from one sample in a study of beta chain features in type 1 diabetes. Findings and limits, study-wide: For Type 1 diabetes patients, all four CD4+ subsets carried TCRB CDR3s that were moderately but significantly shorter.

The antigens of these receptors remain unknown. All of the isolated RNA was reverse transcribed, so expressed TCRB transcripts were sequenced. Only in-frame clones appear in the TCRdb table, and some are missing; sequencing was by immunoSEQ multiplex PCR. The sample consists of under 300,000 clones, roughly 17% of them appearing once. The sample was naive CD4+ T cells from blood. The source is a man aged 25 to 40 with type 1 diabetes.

CDR3 DNA sequence: TGCAGCGTTGATCGTATTCTGAACACTGAAGCTTTCTTT. This codes for CSVDRILNTEAFF. The V gene is TRBV29-1, the J gene TRBJ1-1; D uncertain. CDR3 length equals 13 residues. Germline V lookup: CDR1 SQVTM, CDR2 ANQGSEA. V shed 3 bases and J shed 0 bases, with 8 bases lying between them.

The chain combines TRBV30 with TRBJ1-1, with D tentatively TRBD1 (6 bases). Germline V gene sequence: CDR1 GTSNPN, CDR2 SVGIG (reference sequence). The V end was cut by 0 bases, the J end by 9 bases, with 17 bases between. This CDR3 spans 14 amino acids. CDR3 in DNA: TGTGCCTGGAGTGTACAAGAGCGGACAGCAAAAGCTTTCTTT. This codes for CAWSVQERTAKAFF.

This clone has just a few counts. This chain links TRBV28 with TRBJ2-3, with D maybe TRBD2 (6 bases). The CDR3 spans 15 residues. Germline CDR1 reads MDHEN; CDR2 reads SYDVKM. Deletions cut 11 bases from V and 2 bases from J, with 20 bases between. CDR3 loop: CAGAGTGENTDTQYF. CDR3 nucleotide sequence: TGTGCCGGCGCAGGGACGGGAGAGAACACAGATACGCAGTATTTT.

The CDR3 region has the DNA TGTGCCAGCAGCGTAGTCCCGGGACCCTACAATGAGCAGTTCTTC. Its translation is CASSVVPGPYNEQFF. The chain combines TRBV9 with TRBJ2-1; D may correspond to TRBD1 or TRBD2 (5 bases each). V lost 0 bases and J lost 2, with 9 bases in between. This CDR3 comprises 15 residues. Germline V gene data show CDR1 as SGDLS and CDR2 as YYNGEE.

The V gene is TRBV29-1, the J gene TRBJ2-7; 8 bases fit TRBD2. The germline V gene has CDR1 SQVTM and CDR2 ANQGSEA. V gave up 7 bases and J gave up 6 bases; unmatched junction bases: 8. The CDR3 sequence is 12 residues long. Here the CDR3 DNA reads TGCAGCGCCCGGGGGGGCCGGGGCGAGCAGTACTTC. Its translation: CSARGGRGEQYF.

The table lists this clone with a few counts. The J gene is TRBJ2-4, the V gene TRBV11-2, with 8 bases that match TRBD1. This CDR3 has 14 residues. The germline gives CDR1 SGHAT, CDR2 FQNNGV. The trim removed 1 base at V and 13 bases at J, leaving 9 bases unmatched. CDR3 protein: CASSLAGQGIGQYF. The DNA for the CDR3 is TGTGCCAGCAGCTTAGCCGGACAGGGTATCGGACAGTACTTC.

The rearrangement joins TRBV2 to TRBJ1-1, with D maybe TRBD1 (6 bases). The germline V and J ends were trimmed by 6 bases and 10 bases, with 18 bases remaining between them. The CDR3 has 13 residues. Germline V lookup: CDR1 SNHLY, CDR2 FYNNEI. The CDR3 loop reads CASRGSHGGGAFF. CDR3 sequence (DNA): TGTGCCAGCAGGGGCAGTCATGGAGGGGGAGCTTTCTTT.

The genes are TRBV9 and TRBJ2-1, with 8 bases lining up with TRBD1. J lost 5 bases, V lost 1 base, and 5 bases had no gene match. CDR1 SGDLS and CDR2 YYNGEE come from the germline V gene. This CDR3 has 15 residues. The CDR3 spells CASSVPRTGHNEQFF. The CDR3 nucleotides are TGTGCCAGCAGCGTACCCCGGACAGGGCACAATGAGCAGTTCTTC.

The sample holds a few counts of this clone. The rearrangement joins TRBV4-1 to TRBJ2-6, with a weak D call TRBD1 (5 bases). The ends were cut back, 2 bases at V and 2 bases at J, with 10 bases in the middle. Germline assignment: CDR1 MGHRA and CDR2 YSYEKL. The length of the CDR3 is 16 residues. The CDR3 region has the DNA TGCGCCAGCAGCCAACAACCGACAGCTGGGGCCAACGTCCTGACTTTC. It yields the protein CASSQQPTAGANVLTF.

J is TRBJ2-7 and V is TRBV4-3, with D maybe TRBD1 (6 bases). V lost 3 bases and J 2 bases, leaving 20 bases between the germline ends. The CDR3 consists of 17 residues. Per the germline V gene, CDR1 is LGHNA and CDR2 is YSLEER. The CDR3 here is CASSQRLQGVGPYEQYF. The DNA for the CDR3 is TGCGCCAGCAGCCAGCGCTTACAGGGAGTCGGACCCTACGAGCAGTACTTC.

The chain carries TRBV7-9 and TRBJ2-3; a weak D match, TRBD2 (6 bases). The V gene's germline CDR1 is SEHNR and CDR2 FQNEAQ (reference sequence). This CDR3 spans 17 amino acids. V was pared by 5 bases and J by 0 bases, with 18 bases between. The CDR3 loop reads CASSGTPGLRSTDTQYF. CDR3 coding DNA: TGTGCCAGCAGCGGAACTCCGGGACTCCGAAGCACAGATACGCAGTATTTT.

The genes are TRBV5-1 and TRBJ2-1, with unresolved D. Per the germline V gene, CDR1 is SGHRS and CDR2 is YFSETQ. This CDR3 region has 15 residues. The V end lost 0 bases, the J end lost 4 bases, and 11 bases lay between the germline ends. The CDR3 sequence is CASSLAGPGYNEQFF. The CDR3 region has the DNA TGCGCCAGCAGCTTGGCGGGTCCTGGATACAATGAGCAGTTCTTC.

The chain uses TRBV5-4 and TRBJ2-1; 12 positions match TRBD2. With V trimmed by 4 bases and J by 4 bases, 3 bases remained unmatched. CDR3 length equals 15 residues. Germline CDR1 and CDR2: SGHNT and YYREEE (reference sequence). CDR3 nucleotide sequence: TGTGCCAGCAGCGTACTAGCGGGAGGTTACAATGAGCAGTTCTTC. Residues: CASSVLAGGYNEQFF. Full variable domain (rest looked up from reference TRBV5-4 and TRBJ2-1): ETGVTQSPTHLIKTRGQQVTLRCSSQSGHNTVSWYQQALGQGPQFIFQYYREEENGRGNFPPRFSGLQFPNYSSELNVNALELDDSALYLCASSVLAGGYNEQFFGPGTRLTVL.